These 10 T cell receptor beta chains came from one sample sequenced in a study of T cells in Graves' hyperthyroidism and ophthalmopathy. There were TCR beta CDR3 regions amplified from RNA transcripts. When the TCR CDR3 underwent first-round RT-PCR, the HTBI primer set was used. From the multiplex PCR reads, TCRdb called clonotypes with MiXCR, one entry per CDR3 protein. The sample consists of under 350,000 distinct CDR3 sequences, about 18% of them appearing once. Sequencing was carried out using blood. These receptors all come from a woman in her sixties with Graves' ophthalmopathy.

This clonotype was counted a few times. The rearrangement links TRBV3-1 to TRBJ1-6; D is perhaps TRBD1 (6 bases). V lost 4 bases to trimming and J lost 7 bases, with 14 bases between them. The CDR3 spans 15 residues. Germline V gives CDR1 LGHDT, CDR2 YNNKEL (reference sequence). CDR3 sequence (DNA): TGTGCCAGCAGCCCAACAGGGTTCAGGAATTCACCCCTCCACTTT. Translation: CASSPTGFRNSPLHF.

This clonotype was recorded a few times. The chain carries TRBV27 and TRBJ1-6, with D perhaps TRBD1 (5 bases). From germline, CDR1 is MNHEY and CDR2 SMNVEV (reference sequence). This CDR3 has 18 residues. Trimming took off 1 base at V and 8 bases at J, with 21 bases between the two ends. For the CDR3, the DNA is TGTGCCAGCAGTTTATTCCTACCCGGGGCAGGGCAAGATTCACCCCTCCACTTT. Its protein is CASSLFLPGAGQDSPLHF.

This clonotype was observed many times. This chain connects TRBV18 to TRBJ2-1; D unclear. Germline V gene data show CDR1 as KGHSH and CDR2 as LQKENI. Trimming removed 2 bases at V and 3 bases at J, with 8 bases between. This CDR3 has 14 amino acids. The CDR3 nucleotides are TGTGCCAGCTCACCAGATGGAGACTACAATGAGCAGTTCTTC. Protein: CASSPDGDYNEQFF.

This clonotype was seen only a few times. V usage is TRBV19 and J usage is TRBJ2-2; weak D call: TRBD1 (5 bases). Germline CDR1 reads LNHDA; CDR2 reads SQIVND (reference sequence). Between the trimmed V and J ends, which lost 3 bases and 4 bases, there was a span of 12 bases. The CDR3 sequence is 15 residues long. The CDR3 protein is CASSILQDITGELFF. DNA for the CDR3: TGTGCCAGTAGTATTCTCCAGGACATCACCGGGGAGCTGTTTTTT.

A remark on this clonotype: A much larger clone differs by one base, so this may be a read error. The chain is built from TRBV18 and TRBJ2-3; tentative D call: TRBD2 (6 bases). Deletions cut 0 bases from V and 4 bases from J, with 11 bases between. CDR3 length: 15 amino acids. Per germline, CDR1 KGHSH and CDR2 LQKENI. The CDR3 loop reads CASSPPAGSPDTQYF. The CDR3 region has the DNA TGTGCCAGCTCACCACCGGCGGGAAGCCCAGATACGCAGTATTTT.

About this clonotype: Just one base apart from a much larger clone, this may be a read error. The V call is TRBV11-2, the J call TRBJ1-5; tentatively, D is TRBD1 (5 bases). Germline V CDR1 and CDR2: SGHAT, FQNNGV. The CDR3 covers 15 residues. CDR3 nucleotides: TGTGCCAACAGCCCCCGACAGACTAGCAATCAGCCCCAGCATTTT. This gives the protein CANSPRQTSNQPQHF.

Ten or more counts support this clonotype. The chain links TRBV7-9 to TRBJ2-3; a possible D gene is TRBD1 (5 bases). The germline V gene has CDR1 SEHNR and CDR2 FQNEAQ (reference sequence). V was shortened by 6 bases and J by 1 base, with 14 bases between the two germline ends. The CDR3 consists of 15 residues. CDR3 DNA: TGTGCCAGCAGTCCAGACAGCCGACGCACAGATACGCAGTATTTT. Its translation: CASSPDSRRTDTQYF.

This clonotype was observed at least ten times. This chain uses TRBV12-3 or TRBV12-4 with TRBJ1-5; D is uncertain. Trimming took 1 base from V and 5 from J, leaving 3 bases between them. The length of the CDR3 is 12 residues. CDR3 region: CASSLEDQPQHF. The CDR3 DNA reads TGTGCCAGCAGTTTAGAGGATCAGCCCCAGCATTTT.

This clonotype occurred many times. This chain links TRBV28 with TRBJ2-7; 8 bases are a match to TRBD2. CDR1 and CDR2 (germline): MDHEN, SYDVKM. Trimming cost V 4 bases and J 0 bases; bases outside gene matches: 5. CDR3 length: 15 residues. The CDR3 region has the DNA TGTGCCAGCAGTTCCTTACTAGCGGTCTCCTACGAGCAGTACTTC. It translates to CASSSLLAVSYEQYF.

This clonotype was observed many times. The V gene is TRBV5-1, the J gene TRBJ2-7; D remains unclear. Germline V gene data show CDR1 as SGHRS and CDR2 as YFSETQ. This CDR3 is built from 15 residues. V lost 2 bases and J 6 bases, leaving 18 bases between the germline ends. CDR3 DNA: TGCGCCAGCAGCTTTTCCCAGAGCAATTCAATCGAGCAGTACTTC. Protein product: CASSFSQSNSIEQYF.